This is a list of T cell receptor beta chains from one sample in a study of T cell repertoires in cytomegalovirus infection. TCRdb re-called the reads with MiXCR, one entry per CDR3 protein. The table shows about 900,000 distinct CDR3 sequences, with around 32% occurring only once. No antigen is known for these receptors. The source was cultured CD8+ T cells from PBMCs, collected from culture after CMV antigen stimulation. These TCRs come from a human donor in good health (CMV status not recorded). Some clones in this sample may be carry-over from other donors' samples. CDR3s include the opening cysteine and the closing phenylalanine or tryptophan. A D gene is named only where the DNA matches it firmly. Expanded clones are given a class, and other clones once, few, many or no size at all.

D: NA
V: TRBV27
J: TRBJ1-2
size: once
DNA: TGTGCCAGCAGTTCGACCTCGATTTTAAACTATGGCTACACCTTC
CDR3: CASSSTSILNYGYTF

D: NA
V: TRBV27
J: TRBJ1-5
size: NA
DNA: TGTGCCAGCAGTCCCATACCAGATCCGGGGTTACGCAATCAGCCCCAGCATTTT
CDR3: CASSPIPDPGLRNQPQHF

D: NA
V: TRBV28
J: TRBJ1-5
size: NA
DNA: TGTGCCAGCAACAGGCTGAATCAGCCCCAGCATTTT
CDR3: CASNRLNQPQHF

D: TRBD1
V: TRBV7-8
J: TRBJ2-7
size: few
DNA: TGTGCCAGCAGCATTACAGGGGACGCCTACGAGCAGTACTTC
CDR3: CASSITGDAYEQYF

D: NA
V: TRBV6-1
J: TRBJ1-1
size: NA
DNA: TGTGCCAGCAGTTCCCTAGGGGGATTCACTGAAGCTTTCTTT
CDR3: CASSSLGGFTEAFF

D: TRBD1
V: TRBV15
J: TRBJ1-6
size: NA
DNA: TGTGCCACCAGCGCCCGACAGGGGTTATATTCACCCCTCCACTTT
CDR3: CATSARQGLYSPLHF

D: TRBD2
V: TRBV15
J: TRBJ2-3
size: few
DNA: TGTGCCACCAGCTACCGCGGGGGAAACACAGATACGCAGTATTTT
CDR3: CATSYRGGNTDTQYF

D: TRBD2
V: TRBV6-5
J: TRBJ2-3
size: many
DNA: TGTGCCAGCAGTTATTTCGCGGGGGAGCGCACAGATACGCAGTATTTT
CDR3: CASSYFAGERTDTQYF

D: NA
V: TRBV27
J: TRBJ2-3
size: few
DNA: TGTGCCAGCAGGACTAGCACAGATACGCAGTATTTT
CDR3: CASRTSTDTQYF

D: NA
V: TRBV19
J: TRBJ1-1
size: NA
DNA: TGTGCCAGTTGCTCGGGGAACAATGAAGCTTTCTTT
CDR3: CASCSGNNEAFF

D: NA
V: TRBV10-3
J: TRBJ2-5
size: few
DNA: TGTGCCATCAGTAACGCGGGGGCCTTCCAAGAGACCCAGTACTTC
CDR3: CAISNAGAFQETQYF

D: NA
V: TRBV27
J: TRBJ1-2
size: NA
DNA: TGTGCCAGCAGTTCGTTGGGAAATCATGGCTACACCTTC
CDR3: CASSSLGNHGYTF

D: NA
V: TRBV7-3
J: TRBJ2-3
size: NA
DNA: TGTGCCAGCAGCTTAACGGTCAGGGTAATGGATACGCAGTATTTT
CDR3: CASSLTVRVMDTQYF

D: TRBD2
V: TRBV19
J: TRBJ2-2
size: NA
DNA: TGTGCCAGTAGTATTTGGCAGGGAGGGACCGGGGAGCTGTTTTTT
CDR3: CASSIWQGGTGELFF

D: TRBD1
V: TRBV10-3
J: TRBJ2-1
size: NA
DNA: TGTGCCATCAGTGCGGAGGGACAGGGGTTTAGAGACGAGCAGTTCTTC
CDR3: CAISAEGQGFRDEQFF

D: NA
V: TRBV15
J: TRBJ2-2
size: NA
DNA: TGTGCCACCAGCAGAGAAGGGAGGGAGCTGTTTTTT
CDR3: CATSREGRELFF

D: NA
V: TRBV7-6
J: TRBJ2-3
size: NA
DNA: TGTGCCAGCAGCTTACCACCCCCAGGGGGGACAGATACGCAGTATTTT
CDR3: CASSLPPPGGTDTQYF

D: NA
V: TRBV7-2
J: TRBJ1-3
size: once
DNA: TGTGCCAGCAGCTTAGTTTTGGGAGCGAGCTCTGGAAACACCATATATTTT
CDR3: CASSLVLGASSGNTIYF

D: NA
V: TRBV5-1
J: TRBJ2-5
size: NA
DNA: TGCGCCAACAGCTCGGGGGCCAGCGGGGTAACAGAGACCCAGTACTTC
CDR3: CANSSGASGVTETQYF

D: NA
V: TRBV27
J: TRBJ1-1
size: NA
DNA: TGTGCCACCCTGTTGGCGGGGGGCGCTGAAGCTTTCTTT
CDR3: CATLLAGGAEAFF

D: NA
V: TRBV4-3
J: TRBJ1-1
size: NA
DNA: TGCGCCAGCAGCCAAGTATTCCGGTCTGAAGCTTTCTTT
CDR3: CASSQVFRSEAFF

D: TRBD2
V: TRBV7-2
J: TRBJ2-5
size: many
DNA: TGTGCCAGCAGCTTAGACGGCGGGGGATCGGAGACCCAGTACTTC
CDR3: CASSLDGGGSETQYF

D: NA
V: TRBV25-1
J: TRBJ2-2
size: few
DNA: TGTGCCAGCAGTTCCCGGCTGACCTCGGACAGACATCGAGCGAACACCGGGGAGCTGTTTTTT
CDR3: CASSSRLTSDRHRANTGELFF

D: TRBD1
V: TRBV6-6
J: TRBJ2-1
size: few
DNA: TGTGCCAGCAGCCCGGGACAGGGGGCGCCCAATGAGCAGTTCTTC
CDR3: CASSPGQGAPNEQFF

D: NA
V: TRBV7-2
J: TRBJ2-2
size: many
DNA: TGTGCCAGCAGCTTGAGCGTAACCGGGGAGCTGTTTTTT
CDR3: CASSLSVTGELFF

D: NA
V: TRBV7-6
J: TRBJ2-2
size: NA
DNA: TGTGCTAGCAGCTACCCCATGAGCCCCGGGGAGCTGTTTTTT
CDR3: CASSYPMSPGELFF

D: NA
V: TRBV20-1
J: TRBJ2-3
size: NA
DNA: TGCAGTGCTAGACCTAAGGCCACCAACACAGATACGCAGTATTTT
CDR3: CSARPKATNTDTQYF

D: TRBD1
V: TRBV6-2/TRBV6-3
J: TRBJ1-1
size: NA
DNA: TGTGCCAGCAGTTACTCGGTCCGGACAGGGGACACTGAAGCTTTCTTT
CDR3: CASSYSVRTGDTEAFF

D: NA
V: TRBV19
J: TRBJ2-2
size: few
DNA: TGTGCCAGTACGAGGGGCCCGAACACCGGGGAGCTGTTTTTT
CDR3: CASTRGPNTGELFF

D: TRBD1
V: TRBV12-5
J: TRBJ2-5
size: few
DNA: TGTGCTAGTGGTTCGACGACAGGGTTAGAGACCCAGTACTTC
CDR3: CASGSTTGLETQYF

D: NA
V: TRBV7-6
J: TRBJ2-1
size: many
DNA: TGTGCCAGCAGCTCATCGGAGGAGAGGGAGGTCTGGAATGAGCAGTTCTTC
CDR3: CASSSSEEREVWNEQFF

D: NA
V: TRBV12-3/TRBV12-4
J: TRBJ2-1
size: NA
DNA: TGTGCCAGCAGCGAGGTCCTCCACAATGAGCAGTTCTTC
CDR3: CASSEVLHNEQFF

D: TRBD2
V: TRBV20-1
J: TRBJ2-7
size: NA
DNA: TGCAGTGCTAGGTCCCTGACTAGCGGCTCCTACGAGCAGTACTTC
CDR3: CSARSLTSGSYEQYF

D: NA
V: TRBV6-2/TRBV6-3
J: TRBJ1-1
size: NA
DNA: TGTGCCAGCAGTTACCTGGCTCTTCCAAGGGGCACTGAAGCTTTCTTT
CDR3: CASSYLALPRGTEAFF

D: NA
V: TRBV4-1
J: TRBJ2-7
size: few
DNA: TGCGCCAGCAGCCAGGGTCCGGTCAGCTCCTACGAGCAGTACTTC
CDR3: CASSQGPVSSYEQYF

D: NA
V: TRBV28
J: TRBJ1-5
size: many
DNA: TGTGCCAGCAGGGTGCAGGGAAGCAATCAGCCCCAGCATTTT
CDR3: CASRVQGSNQPQHF

D: TRBD1
V: TRBV7-9
J: TRBJ2-5
size: few
DNA: TGTGCCAGCAGCTCGTCGGACAGGCCCTCACCCCAAGAGACCCAGTACTTC
CDR3: CASSSSDRPSPQETQYF

D: NA
V: TRBV15
J: TRBJ1-1
size: NA
DNA: TGTGCCACCAGCAGAGACAGGGCGAACACTGAAGCTTTCTTT
CDR3: CATSRDRANTEAFF

D: TRBD2
V: TRBV6-1
J: TRBJ2-5
size: many
DNA: TGTGCCAGCAGTGAACTAGCGGGGGGGCAAGAGACCCAGTACTTC
CDR3: CASSELAGGQETQYF

D: NA
V: TRBV27
J: TRBJ1-4
size: many
DNA: TGTGCCACCAGGTTACAGGGAACTAATGAAAAACTGTTTTTT
CDR3: CATRLQGTNEKLFF

D: NA
V: TRBV11-2
J: TRBJ1-1
size: many
DNA: TGTGCCAGCAGCTCACCCCTTGAGAACACTGAAGCTTTCTTT
CDR3: CASSSPLENTEAFF

D: NA
V: TRBV7-6
J: TRBJ1-1
size: few
DNA: TGTGCCAGCAGCCCTGAAGAGGATACTGAAGCTTTCTTT
CDR3: CASSPEEDTEAFF

D: TRBD1
V: TRBV27
J: TRBJ1-1
size: NA
DNA: TGTGCCAGCAGTGAGACAGGGCTTTTCACTGAAGCTTTCTTT
CDR3: CASSETGLFTEAFF